Listed below are T cell receptor beta chains from one sample, sequenced in a study of identical twins. TCRdb re-analysed the 5' RACE reads in MiXCR, keeping a single row per CDR3 protein. This sample yields 400,000 to 550,000 distinct CDR3 sequences, of which about 24% are seen a single time; 2.9% belongs to the top ten. The same data also contributed to another study, on T cells expressing NK-cell markers.

Sequencing was carried out using CD4+ T cells sorted from blood. The receptor source for this set is a woman between 18 and 29 years old in good health. Both conserved end residues are part of each CDR3. The D gene is left open where the match is weak. Rows give clone size only sometimes, using once, few, many, or a class for an expanded clone.

v_gene,abundance,d_gene,j_gene,CDR3aa,CDR3nt
TRBV15,few,TRBD1,TRBJ2-7,CATSRGDRGFTPTSYEQYF,TGTGCCACCAGCAGAGGAGACAGGGGATTCACCCCGACCTCCTACGAGCAGTACTTC
TRBV2,.,.,TRBJ2-7,CASRRFQGRDYEQYF,TGTGCCAGCAGACGCTTTCAGGGTAGGGACTACGAGCAGTACTTC
TRBV20-1,.,TRBD2,TRBJ2-1,CSARSSGSTQFF,TGCAGTGCTAGAAGTAGCGGGAGCACCCAGTTCTTC
TRBV5-6,.,TRBD1,TRBJ1-6,CASSPGQHSYNSPLHF,TGTGCCAGCAGCCCGGGACAGCATTCTTATAATTCACCCCTCCACTTT
TRBV6-2/TRBV6-3,.,.,TRBJ2-1,CASSWREGEQFF,TGTGCCAGCTCGTGGCGCGAGGGTGAGCAGTTCTTC
TRBV29-1,.,TRBD1,TRBJ2-1,CSVEVPGQGWEDEQFF,TGCAGCGTTGAGGTCCCGGGACAGGGTTGGGAGGATGAGCAGTTCTTC
TRBV6-6,.,TRBD1,TRBJ1-1,CASSSDRVAEAFF,TGTGCCAGCAGTTCAGACAGGGTGGCTGAAGCTTTCTTT
TRBV6-1,many,.,TRBJ2-1,CASSARDLYNEQFF,TGTGCCAGCAGCGCCCGGGACTTATACAATGAGCAGTTCTTC
TRBV7-2,.,.,TRBJ2-7,CASSSRRELSYEQYF,TGTGCCAGCAGCTCTAGGCGGGAACTCTCCTACGAGCAGTACTTC
TRBV5-1,many,.,TRBJ1-1,CASSFGQNTEAFF,TGTGCCAGCAGCTTCGGTCAGAACACTGAAGCTTTCTTT
TRBV4-3,.,.,TRBJ2-2,CASSHMIAITGELFF,TGCGCCAGCAGCCATATGATTGCGATCACCGGGGAGCTGTTTTTT
TRBV20-1,.,.,TRBJ2-7,CSASPRLSGRTAYEQYF,TGCAGTGCTAGCCCACGTCTCAGCGGGCGAACTGCCTACGAGCAGTACTTC
TRBV27,.,.,TRBJ2-3,CASSSSSWEAGTAADTQYF,TGTGCCAGCAGTTCATCCAGTTGGGAAGCGGGGACAGCGGCAGATACGCAGTATTTT
TRBV20-1,few,TRBD1,TRBJ2-5,CSASGTDETQYF,TGCAGTGCGTCCGGGACAGACGAGACCCAGTACTTC
TRBV5-1,.,.,TRBJ2-5,CASRRFGQETQYF,TGCGCCAGCCGCAGGTTTGGGCAAGAGACCCAGTACTTC
TRBV2,few,.,TRBJ2-1,CASTLTGESPEQFF,TGTGCCAGCACTCTTACGGGGGAATCCCCTGAGCAGTTCTTC
TRBV6-1,.,.,TRBJ2-7,CASSAPPWGTASEQYF,TGTGCCAGCAGTGCCCCTCCCTGGGGTACGGCATCCGAGCAGTACTTC
TRBV6-1,.,.,TRBJ2-1,CASIHGVGSYNEQFF,TGTGCCAGCATCCACGGGGTGGGATCCTACAATGAGCAGTTCTTC
TRBV6-2/TRBV6-3,few,.,TRBJ1-2,CASSDQDQIYGYTF,TGTGCCAGCAGTGACCAGGATCAGATCTATGGCTACACCTTC
TRBV5-1,.,.,TRBJ2-2,CASSLVMNTGELFF,TGCGCCAGCAGCTTGGTCATGAACACCGGGGAGCTGTTTTTT
TRBV7-2,.,.,TRBJ2-1,CASSFGGGGWFF,TGTGCCAGCAGCTTCGGAGGGGGGGGCTGGTTCTTC
TRBV4-3,.,.,TRBJ2-3,CASSQRGRSTDTQYF,TGCGCCAGCAGCCAACGGGGGAGATCCACAGATACGCAGTATTTT
TRBV12-3/TRBV12-4,few,TRBD1,TRBJ1-2,CASRPTGALYGYTF,TGTGCCAGCAGACCAACAGGGGCACTCTATGGCTACACCTTC
TRBV20-1,.,TRBD2,TRBJ2-1,CSAPLWGGSSYNEQFF,TGCAGTGCTCCATTATGGGGGGGAAGCTCCTACAATGAGCAGTTCTTC
TRBV11-2,few,.,TRBJ2-5,CASSLSSGQETQYF,TGTGCCAGCAGCTTAAGCTCGGGGCAGGAGACCCAGTACTTC
TRBV10-3,.,.,TRBJ2-2,CAIGDTGELFF,TGTGCCATCGGGGACACCGGGGAGCTGTTTTTT
TRBV12-3/TRBV12-4,.,TRBD2,TRBJ2-7,CASSPIGREGSYEQYF,TGTGCCAGCAGTCCGATAGGGCGGGAGGGCTCCTACGAGCAGTACTTC
TRBV15,many,.,TRBJ2-2,CATSRAGELFF,TGTGCCACCAGCAGAGCTGGGGAGCTGTTTTTT
TRBV5-1,few,TRBD1,TRBJ2-7,CASSLGQGPGRQYF,TGCGCCAGCAGCCTAGGACAGGGCCCGGGCAGGCAGTACTTC
TRBV5-1,few,.,TRBJ2-3,CASRKGTFSTDTQYF,TGCGCCTCAAGGAAGGGGACATTTAGCACAGATACGCAGTATTTT
TRBV7-2,once,TRBD2,TRBJ2-5,CASRLAGTPAETQYF,TGTGCCAGCAGACTAGCGGGGACACCGGCAGAGACCCAGTACTTC
TRBV5-1,.,.,TRBJ1-1,CASAPGGATAEAFF,TGCGCCAGCGCCCCCGGCGGGGCCACCGCTGAAGCTTTCTTT
TRBV20-1,few,TRBD2,TRBJ2-1,CSAPGLAGVEQFF,TGCAGTGCCCCGGGACTAGCGGGTGTTGAGCAGTTCTTC
TRBV20-1,.,.,TRBJ2-3,CSARGAARPDTQYF,TGCAGTGCACGGGGAGCGGCCCGCCCAGATACGCAGTATTTT
TRBV3-1,.,TRBD2,TRBJ2-7,CASRVGLAGTYEQYF,TGTGCCAGCAGAGTCGGACTAGCGGGCACCTACGAGCAGTACTTC
TRBV12-3/TRBV12-4,few,.,TRBJ1-1,CASSNRITAFF,TGTGCCAGCAGCAACAGAATCACAGCTTTCTTT
TRBV20-1,.,TRBD2,TRBJ2-1,CSASLPQAGVLHNEQFF,TGCAGTGCTAGTCTTCCCCAAGCGGGAGTTCTCCACAATGAGCAGTTCTTC
TRBV5-1,few,.,TRBJ2-5,CASSLVPTLTPEETQYF,TGCGCCAGCAGCTTGGTCCCTACTTTGACTCCCGAAGAGACCCAGTACTTC
TRBV27,few,.,TRBJ2-3,CASSFKGRTDTQYF,TGTGCCAGCAGTTTCAAGGGTCGCACAGATACGCAGTATTTT
TRBV7-2,.,.,TRBJ2-1,CASSLYPGTGNEQFF,TGTGCCAGCAGCTTATATCCCGGGACGGGGAATGAGCAGTTCTTC
TRBV11-2,.,TRBD2,TRBJ2-1,CASSPRTSGSDEQFF,TGTGCCAGCAGCCCTAGGACTAGCGGGAGCGATGAGCAGTTCTTC
TRBV2,.,.,TRBJ2-7,CASSESMAGREQYF,TGTGCCAGCAGTGAGAGTATGGCAGGGAGAGAGCAGTACTTC
TRBV20-1,few,.,TRBJ2-7,CSARDGPLYEQYF,TGCAGTGCTAGAGATGGGCCACTCTACGAGCAGTACTTC
TRBV20-1,.,.,TRBJ2-3,CSARLDTDTQYF,TGCAGTGCTAGACTCGACACAGATACGCAGTATTTT
TRBV20-1,.,.,TRBJ2-7,CSARDRGQMGYEQYF,TGCAGTGCTAGAGATAGGGGACAAATGGGCTACGAGCAGTACTTC
TRBV20-1,.,.,TRBJ2-6,CSASVGSGANVLTF,TGCAGTGCTTCCGTCGGCTCTGGGGCCAACGTCCTGACTTTC
TRBV21-1,.,.,TRBJ2-7,CASSIKRQGGTSGPYEQYF,TGTGCCAGCAGCATAAAAAGGCAGGGGGGGACTAGCGGCCCCTACGAGCAGTACTTC
TRBV5-1,few,TRBD1,TRBJ2-2,CASSQRAGGDTGELFF,TGCGCCAGCAGCCAGAGGGCAGGGGGCGACACCGGGGAGCTGTTTTTT
TRBV2,.,.,TRBJ2-7,CASSEGWDEQYF,TGTGCCAGCAGTGAAGGATGGGACGAGCAGTACTTC
TRBV6-1,.,TRBD2,TRBJ2-1,CASRSGASGGNEQFF,TGTGCCAGCAGATCAGGGGCCAGCGGGGGTAATGAGCAGTTCTTC
TRBV5-1,few,.,TRBJ2-7,CASSLGGPGEQYF,TGCGCCAGCAGCTTGGGAGGGCCGGGAGAGCAGTACTTC
TRBV5-1,few,TRBD2,TRBJ2-5,CASSLGTSREETQYF,TGCGCCAGCAGCTTGGGGACTAGCAGGGAAGAGACCCAGTACTTC
TRBV2,.,TRBD2,TRBJ2-7,CASSGTSGTYEQYF,TGTGCCAGCAGTGGGACTAGCGGGACCTACGAGCAGTACTTC
TRBV27,.,TRBD2,TRBJ2-2,CASSFQPGLLGELFF,TGTGCCAGCAGTTTTCAGCCGGGACTACTCGGGGAGCTGTTTTTT
TRBV3-1,.,TRBD2,TRBJ2-3,CASSLAGGAGDTQYF,TGTGCCAGCAGCCTGGCCGGGGGGGCCGGAGATACGCAGTATTTT
TRBV6-5,.,TRBD2,TRBJ2-1,CASSYGRAYWNEQFF,TGTGCCAGCAGTTACGGGAGGGCCTACTGGAATGAGCAGTTCTTC
TRBV9,.,.,TRBJ1-1,CASSYRVEDTEAFF,TGTGCCAGCAGCTACAGGGTAGAGGACACTGAAGCTTTCTTT
TRBV11-2,.,.,TRBJ2-2,CASSFRKTPLGFTGELFF,TGTGCCAGCAGCTTTCGGAAGACTCCTCTGGGATTCACCGGGGAGCTGTTTTTT
TRBV12-3/TRBV12-4,.,TRBD2,TRBJ2-1,CASSLVWGLVEWSEQFF,TGTGCCAGCAGTTTGGTGTGGGGACTAGTCGAGTGGAGTGAGCAGTTCTTC
TRBV12-3/TRBV12-4,many,.,TRBJ1-2,CASSPLGVYGYTF,TGTGCCAGCAGCCCCCTCGGGGTCTATGGCTACACCTTC